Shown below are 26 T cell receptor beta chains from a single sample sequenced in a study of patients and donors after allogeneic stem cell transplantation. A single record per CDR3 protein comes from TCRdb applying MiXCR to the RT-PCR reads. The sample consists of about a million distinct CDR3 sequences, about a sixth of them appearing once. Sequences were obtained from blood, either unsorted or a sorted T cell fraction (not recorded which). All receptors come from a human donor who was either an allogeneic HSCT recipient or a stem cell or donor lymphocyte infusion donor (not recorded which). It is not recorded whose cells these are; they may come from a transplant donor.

The CDR3 sequence: CAWRRTYEQYF. CDR3 DNA: TGTGCCTGGAGAAGAACCTACGAGCAGTACTTC. V usage is TRBV30 and J usage is TRBJ2-7; no definite D call. V was trimmed by 3 bases and J by 2 bases, leaving 5 bases between them. Germline CDR1 and CDR2: GTSNPN and SVGIG (reference sequence). This CDR3 has 11 amino acids.

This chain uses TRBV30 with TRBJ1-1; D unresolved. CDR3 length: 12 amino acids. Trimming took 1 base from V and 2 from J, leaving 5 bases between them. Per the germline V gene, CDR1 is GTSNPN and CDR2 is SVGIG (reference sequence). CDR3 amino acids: CAWSGTNTEAFF. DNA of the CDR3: TGTGCCTGGAGTGGGACCAACACTGAAGCTTTCTTT.

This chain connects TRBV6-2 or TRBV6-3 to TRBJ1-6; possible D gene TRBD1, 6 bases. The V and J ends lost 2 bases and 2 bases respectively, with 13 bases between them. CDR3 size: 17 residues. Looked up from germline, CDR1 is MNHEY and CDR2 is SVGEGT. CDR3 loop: CASSYPTGTTYNSPLHF. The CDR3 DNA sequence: TGTGCCAGCAGTTACCCAACAGGGACAACCTATAATTCACCCCTCCACTTT.

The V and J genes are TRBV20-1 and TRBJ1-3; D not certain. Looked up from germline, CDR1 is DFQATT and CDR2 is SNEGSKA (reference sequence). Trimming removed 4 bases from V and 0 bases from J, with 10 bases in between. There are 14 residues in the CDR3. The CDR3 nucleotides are TGCAGTGCTAAATATGGCAACTCTGGAAACACCATATATTTT. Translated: CSAKYGNSGNTIYF.

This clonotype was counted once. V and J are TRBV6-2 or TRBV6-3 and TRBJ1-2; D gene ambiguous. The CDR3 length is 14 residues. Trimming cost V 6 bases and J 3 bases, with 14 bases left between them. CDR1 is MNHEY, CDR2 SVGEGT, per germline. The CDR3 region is CASRGIQDYYGYTF. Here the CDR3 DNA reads TGTGCCAGCAGGGGAATTCAGGACTACTATGGCTACACCTTC.

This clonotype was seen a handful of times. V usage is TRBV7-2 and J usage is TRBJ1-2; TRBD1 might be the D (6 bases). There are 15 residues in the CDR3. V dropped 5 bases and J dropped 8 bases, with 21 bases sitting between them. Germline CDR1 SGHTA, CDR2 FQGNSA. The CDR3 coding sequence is TGTGCCAGCAGCGTGGGGAGCCAACAGGGTTCCGGCTACACCTTC. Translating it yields CASSVGSQQGSGYTF.

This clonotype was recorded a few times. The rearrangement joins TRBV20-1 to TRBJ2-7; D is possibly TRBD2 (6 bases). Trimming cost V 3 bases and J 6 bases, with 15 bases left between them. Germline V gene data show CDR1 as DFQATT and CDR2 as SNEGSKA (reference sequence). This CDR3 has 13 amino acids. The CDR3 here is CSARLVGGSEQYF. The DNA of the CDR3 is TGCAGTGCTAGGTTAGTCGGAGGGAGCGAGCAGTACTTC.

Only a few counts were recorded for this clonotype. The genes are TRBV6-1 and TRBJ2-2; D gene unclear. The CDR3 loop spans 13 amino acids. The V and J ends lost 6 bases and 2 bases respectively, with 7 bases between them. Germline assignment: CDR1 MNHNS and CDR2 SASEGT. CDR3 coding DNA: TGTGCCAGCAGGGATGTTAACACCGGGGAGCTGTTTTTT. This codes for CASRDVNTGELFF.

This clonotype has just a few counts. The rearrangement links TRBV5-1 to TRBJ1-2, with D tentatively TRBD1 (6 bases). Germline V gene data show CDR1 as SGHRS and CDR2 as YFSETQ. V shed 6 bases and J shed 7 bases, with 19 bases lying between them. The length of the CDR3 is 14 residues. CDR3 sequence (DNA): TGCGCCAGCAACACTCAACAGGGAAGGAGTGGCTACACCTTC. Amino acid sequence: CASNTQQGRSGYTF. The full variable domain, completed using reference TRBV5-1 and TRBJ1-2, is KAGVTQTPRYLIKTRGQQVTLSCSPISGHRSVSWYQQTPGQGLQFLFEYFSETQRNKGNFPGRFSGRQFSNSRSEMNVSTLELGDSALYLCASNTQQGRSGYTFGSGTRLTVV.

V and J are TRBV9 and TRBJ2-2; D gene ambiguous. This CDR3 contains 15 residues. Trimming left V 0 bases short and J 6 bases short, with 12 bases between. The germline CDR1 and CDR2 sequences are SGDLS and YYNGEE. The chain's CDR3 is CASSVGVASSGELFF. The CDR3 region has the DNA TGTGCCAGCAGCGTAGGGGTCGCAAGTTCCGGGGAGCTGTTTTTT.

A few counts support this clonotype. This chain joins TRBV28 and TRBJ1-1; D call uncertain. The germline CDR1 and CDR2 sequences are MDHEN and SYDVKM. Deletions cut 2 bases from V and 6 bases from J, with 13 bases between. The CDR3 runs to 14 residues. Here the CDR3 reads CASSLRPPLAEAFF. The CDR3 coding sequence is TGTGCCAGCAGTTTACGACCGCCCCTGGCTGAAGCTTTCTTT.

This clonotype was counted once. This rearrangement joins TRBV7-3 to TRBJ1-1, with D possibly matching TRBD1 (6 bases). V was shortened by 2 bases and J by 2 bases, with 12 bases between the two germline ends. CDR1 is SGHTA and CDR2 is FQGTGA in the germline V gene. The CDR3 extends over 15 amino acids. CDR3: CASSLHQGSNTEAFF. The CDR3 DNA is TGTGCCAGCAGCTTACATCAGGGGAGTAACACTGAAGCTTTCTTT.

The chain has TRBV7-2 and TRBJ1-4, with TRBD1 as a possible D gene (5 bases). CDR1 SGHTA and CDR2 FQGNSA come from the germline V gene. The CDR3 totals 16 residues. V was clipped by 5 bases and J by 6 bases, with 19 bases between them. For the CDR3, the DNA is TGTGCCAGCAGCCGCAGGGTGGGGTTGTCGGATGAAAAACTGTTTTTT. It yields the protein CASSRRVGLSDEKLFF.

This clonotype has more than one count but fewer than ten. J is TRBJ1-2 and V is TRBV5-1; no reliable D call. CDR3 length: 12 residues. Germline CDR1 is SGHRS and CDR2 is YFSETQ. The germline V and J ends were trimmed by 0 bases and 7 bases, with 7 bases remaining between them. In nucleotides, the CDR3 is TGCGCCAGCAGCTTGGACAGATTTGGCTACACCTTC. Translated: CASSLDRFGYTF.

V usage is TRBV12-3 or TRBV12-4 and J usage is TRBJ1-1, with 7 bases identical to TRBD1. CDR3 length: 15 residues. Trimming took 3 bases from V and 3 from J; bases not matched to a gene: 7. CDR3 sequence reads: CASSFRQGGDTEAFF. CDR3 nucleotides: TGTGCCAGCAGTTTCCGACAGGGTGGAGACACTGAAGCTTTCTTT.

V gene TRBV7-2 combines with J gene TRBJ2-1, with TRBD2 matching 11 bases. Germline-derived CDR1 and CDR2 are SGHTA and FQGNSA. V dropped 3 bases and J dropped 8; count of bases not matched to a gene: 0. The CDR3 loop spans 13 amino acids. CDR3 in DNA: TGTGCCAGCAGCTTTAGCGGGGGGGATGAGCAGTTCTTC. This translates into CASSFSGGDEQFF.

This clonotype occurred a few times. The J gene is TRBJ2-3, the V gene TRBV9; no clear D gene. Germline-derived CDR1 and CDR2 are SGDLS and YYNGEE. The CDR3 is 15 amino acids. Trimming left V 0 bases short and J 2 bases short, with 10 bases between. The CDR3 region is CASSVAGVITDTQYF. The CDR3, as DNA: TGTGCCAGCAGCGTAGCTGGAGTAATCACAGATACGCAGTATTTT.

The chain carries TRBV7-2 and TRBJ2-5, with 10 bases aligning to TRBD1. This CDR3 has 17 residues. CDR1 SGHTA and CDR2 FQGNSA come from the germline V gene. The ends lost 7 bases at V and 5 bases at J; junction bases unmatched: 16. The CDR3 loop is CASNVGTGDYLWETQYF. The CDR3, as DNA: TGTGCCAGCAACGTAGGGACAGGGGACTATCTTTGGGAGACCCAGTACTTC.

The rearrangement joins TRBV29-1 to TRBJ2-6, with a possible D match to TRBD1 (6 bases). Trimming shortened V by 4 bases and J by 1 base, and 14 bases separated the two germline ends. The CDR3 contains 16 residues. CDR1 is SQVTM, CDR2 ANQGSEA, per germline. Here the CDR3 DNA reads TGCAGCGTTGGGGTGGGGGCGGCGTCTGGGGCCAACGTCCTGACTTTC. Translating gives CSVGVGAASGANVLTF.

CDR3 amino acids: CASSPGVDRAFNYGYTF. The CDR3, as DNA: TGTGCCAGCAGCCCGGGAGTGGACAGGGCGTTTAACTATGGCTACACCTTC. The rearrangement links TRBV12-3 or TRBV12-4 to TRBJ1-2; 8 nucleotides line up with TRBD1. The CDR3 loop spans 17 amino acids. V trimming: 6 bases; J trimming: 1 base; junction bases outside the gene matches: 13.

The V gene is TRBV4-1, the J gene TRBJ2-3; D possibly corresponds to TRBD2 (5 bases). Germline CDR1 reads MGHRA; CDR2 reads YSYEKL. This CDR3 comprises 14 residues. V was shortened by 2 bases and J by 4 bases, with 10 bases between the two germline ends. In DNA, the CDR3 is TGCGCCAGCAGCCAAATAAGAGCGGCAGATACGCAGTATTTT. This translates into CASSQIRAADTQYF.

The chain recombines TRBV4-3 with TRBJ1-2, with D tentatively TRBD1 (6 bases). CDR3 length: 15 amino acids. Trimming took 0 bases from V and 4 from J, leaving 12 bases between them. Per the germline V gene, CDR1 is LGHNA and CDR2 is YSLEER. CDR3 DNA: TGCGCCAGCAGCCAAGATCCGGGACACCCCTATGGCTACACCTTC. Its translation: CASSQDPGHPYGYTF.

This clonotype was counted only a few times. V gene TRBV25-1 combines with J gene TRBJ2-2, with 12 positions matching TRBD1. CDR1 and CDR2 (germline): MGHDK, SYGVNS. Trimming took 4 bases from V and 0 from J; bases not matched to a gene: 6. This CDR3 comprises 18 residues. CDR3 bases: TGTGCCAGCAGTGCTTGGGGACAGGGGGCGTCGAACACCGGGGAGCTGTTTTTT. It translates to CASSAWGQGASNTGELFF.

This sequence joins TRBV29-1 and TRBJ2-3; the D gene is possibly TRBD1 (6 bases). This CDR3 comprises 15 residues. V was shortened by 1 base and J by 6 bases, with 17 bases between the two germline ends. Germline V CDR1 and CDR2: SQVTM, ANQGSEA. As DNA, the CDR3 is TGCAGCGTTGAAGGTGCAGGGGCTCTTAGCGATACGCAGTATTTT. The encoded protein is CSVEGAGALSDTQYF.

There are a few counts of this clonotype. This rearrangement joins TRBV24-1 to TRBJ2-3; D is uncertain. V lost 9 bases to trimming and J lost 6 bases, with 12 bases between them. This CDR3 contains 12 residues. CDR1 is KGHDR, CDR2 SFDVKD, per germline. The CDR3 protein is CATRGSSDTQYF. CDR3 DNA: TGTGCCACCCGAGGCTCATCGGATACGCAGTATTTT.

CDR3 amino acids: CASSEVDTTGDGYTF. The CDR3 nucleotides read TGTGCCAGCAGTGAAGTCGATACGACAGGGGATGGCTACACCTTC. The rearrangement links TRBV6-1 to TRBJ1-2, with 8 bases that match TRBD1. The germline V gene has CDR1 MNHNS and CDR2 SASEGT. J lost 6 bases, V lost 1 base, and 7 bases had no gene match. The CDR3 covers 15 residues.